This T cell receptor (beta chain) originates from a study of Ad26.COV2.S vaccination and SARS-CoV-2 variants. Study details: The vaccine Ad26.COV2.S was put into the muscle once, or twice with 56 days between. Study findings and constraints: After vaccination, reports described spike-specific CD8+ and CD4+ T cell responses as showing substantial breadth.

Assay: immunoSEQ multiplex PCR; the TCRdb copy retains only in-frame clones and omits some. The table has a few hundred thousand clones, more than 80% seen once; the top ten hold over 9%. In the case of this clone: Its antigen is not identified.

Germline-derived CDR1 and CDR2 are MDHEN and SYDVKM. The V end was cut by 6 bases, the J end by 4 bases, with 12 bases between. This CDR3 contains 13 residues. Treatment reported: approximately 18 received Ad26.COV2.S at low or high dose, single or two shots; about 5 received placebo; per-sample allocation not given. Vaccine and placebo recipients were sampled on day 63 after the first injection. The donor was a Boston adult aged 18-55 years. This TCR was recovered from a person between 18 and 65 years old who received the Ad26.COV2.S COVID-19 vaccine or a placebo. The rearrangement joins TRBV28 to TRBJ2-5; D gene unclear. Sample: peripheral blood, taken in a trial of Ad26.COV2.S vaccine versus placebo. CDR3 in DNA: TGTGCCAGCAGGAGTGAGGTGGGAGAGACCCAGTACTTC. It specifies CASRSEVGETQYF. The variable domain in full, completed from reference TRBV28 and TRBJ2-5, reads DVKVTQSSRYLVKRTGEKVFLECVQDMDHENMFWYRQDPGLGLRLIYFSYDVKMKEKGDIPEGYSVSREKKERFSLILESASTNQTSMYLCASRSEVGETQYFGPGTRLLVL.